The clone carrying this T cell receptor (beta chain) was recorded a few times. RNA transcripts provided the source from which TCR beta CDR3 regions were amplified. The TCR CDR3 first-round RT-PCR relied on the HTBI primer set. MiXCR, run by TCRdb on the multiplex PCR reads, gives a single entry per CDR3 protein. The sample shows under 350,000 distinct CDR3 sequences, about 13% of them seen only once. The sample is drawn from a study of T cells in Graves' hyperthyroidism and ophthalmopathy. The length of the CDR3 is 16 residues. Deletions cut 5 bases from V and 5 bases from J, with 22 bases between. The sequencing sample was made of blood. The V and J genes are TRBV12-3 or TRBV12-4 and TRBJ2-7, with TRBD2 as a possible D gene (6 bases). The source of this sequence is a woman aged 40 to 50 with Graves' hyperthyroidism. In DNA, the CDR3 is TGTGCCAGCAGTCTTTGGGACTTAAGCCCCCTTCACGAGCAGTACTTC. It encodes CASSLWDLSPLHEQYF.